This T cell receptor beta chain was captured in a study of shared clonotypes between healthy human individuals. Overall study context: Donors consisted of a couple of women and three men between 18 and 49. Per-donor plates numbered three CD4 naive, three CD4 memory, two CD8 naive and one CD8 memory.

Overall study results and limits: Sampling covered blood only; tissue repertoires likely differ. Even with large depth, rarefaction showed that sorted-subset sequencing was incomplete.

Using immunoSEQ multiplex PCR, the repertoire was profiled, and TCRdb retains in-frame clones only, with some absent. The sample holds about 600,000 clones; roughly 98% are singletons and the top ten take less than 0.35%. With regard to this clone: Its antigen is not identified.

This CDR3 is built from 14 residues. Germline values: CDR1 SEHNR, CDR2 FQNEAQ (reference sequence). The V gene end was trimmed by 4 bases and the J gene end by 3 bases; junction bases not matched to a gene: 5. Naive CD8 cells lacked CD45RO, underwent positive selection for CCR7 and left out terminally differentiated effector memory CD45RA+ cells. The chain carries TRBV7-9 and TRBJ2-7; 8 bases match TRBD2. This TCR derives from a man aged 25-40 years in good health. The sequenced sample was naive CD8+ T cells sorted from blood. CDR3 DNA sequence: TGTGCCAGCAGCTGGAGCGGGAGCATCTACGAGCAGTACTTC. Residues: CASSWSGSIYEQYF.